The 7 T cell receptor beta chains listed next were all sequenced from one sample in a study of blood T cell repertoires in COVID-19. The assay was immunoSEQ multiplex PCR, and TCRdb's table has in-frame clones only and misses some. The table has tens of thousands of clones, 82% seen once. The sequencing input was peripheral blood. The receptor set was obtained from a human donor in a cohort sampled during active COVID-19.

The V call is TRBV7-3, the J call TRBJ2-7, with D tentatively TRBD2 (7 bases). Trimming took 5 bases from V and 6 from J, leaving 14 bases between them. The CDR3 sequence is 13 residues long. Germline V CDR1 and CDR2: SGHTA, FQGTGA. In DNA, the CDR3 is TGTGCCAGCAGCCTACACGGGGGGCGCGAGCAGTACTTC. This encodes CASSLHGGREQYF.

V gene TRBV5-4 combines with J gene TRBJ1-2; D possibly corresponds to TRBD1 (6 bases). Germline V gene lookup returns CDR1 SGHNT and CDR2 YYREEE (reference sequence). The CDR3 spans 16 residues. V was cut by 3 bases and J by 0 bases, with 15 bases left in between. As DNA, the CDR3 is TGTGCCAGCAGCTCCAGGGGTGGGGTCACTAACTATGGCTACACCTTC. It encodes CASSSRGGVTNYGYTF.

This CDR3 reads CASRPGGSRGYTF. The CDR3 nucleotides read TGTGCCAGCAGACCAGGGGGCTCAAGGGGCTACACCTTC. The chain combines TRBV6-5 with TRBJ1-2; 8 bases are shared with TRBD1. Losses at the gene ends were 6 bases for V and 8 bases for J; bases not matched to a gene: 8. The CDR3 is 13 amino acids. Germline CDR1 is MNHEY and CDR2 is SVGAGI.

The J gene is TRBJ1-1, the V gene TRBV6-5, with TRBD1 identical over 7 bases. Germline loops: CDR1 MNHEY, CDR2 SVGAGI. This CDR3 comprises 15 residues. The trim removed 7 bases at V and 4 bases at J, leaving 12 bases unmatched. The CDR3 spells CASKQSVGGVTEAFF. Written as DNA, the CDR3 is TGTGCCAGCAAACAATCTGTAGGGGGCGTCACTGAAGCTTTCTTT.

This clone has a single count. This chain connects TRBV4-2 to TRBJ1-4; D ambiguous. With 4 bases removed from V and 6 bases from J, the gap between germline ends came to 9 bases. CDR3 length: 13 amino acids. Germline CDR1 LGHNA, CDR2 YNFKEQ. CDR3 region: CASSRAEDEKLFF. CDR3 nucleotides: TGTGCCAGCAGCCGGGCTGAAGATGAAAAACTGTTTTTT.

For this clone: One junction end disagrees with the germline gene, perhaps due to a read error. The J gene is TRBJ2-5, the V gene TRBV7-7; TRBD2 aligns across 8 bases. The CDR3 length is 16 residues. Germline assignment: CDR1 SSHAT and CDR2 FNYEAQ (reference sequence). CDR3: CASSLALAGTQETQYF. DNA of the CDR3: TGTGCTAGCAGCTTAGCGTTAGCGGGGACCCAAGAGACCCAGTACTTC.

This clone was seen only a few times. This chain links TRBV10-1 with TRBJ2-2; 7 bases line up with TRBD2. CDR3 size: 14 residues. V shed 8 bases, J shed 5 bases, and the junction held 8 bases outside the gene matches. Germline values: CDR1 WNHNN, CDR2 SYGVQD (reference sequence). The CDR3: CASSRPGGTGELFF. DNA for the CDR3: TGCGCCAGCTCTCGGCCGGGGGGTACCGGGGAGCTGTTTTTT.